These T cell receptor beta chains were read from a single sample in a study of blood T cell repertoires in COVID-19. Sequenced by immunoSEQ multiplex PCR; TCRdb stores in-frame clones only, minus some. In the table there are about 120,000 clones, around nine tenths of which are singletons. Sequences were obtained from peripheral blood. These receptors were obtained from a woman aged 45-65 years with acute or convalescent COVID-19. Each CDR3 is given with its conserved first and last residue. The D gene is left open where the match is weak. The size field is filled for only some rows; it gives once, few, many or a size class.

clone_size: NA
d_call: NA
j_call: TRBJ2-3
v_call: TRBV12-3/TRBV12-4
cdr3_nt: TGTGCCAGCAGTTCCGGACTGACAGATACGCAGTATTTT
cdr3_aa: CASSSGLTDTQYF

clone_size: NA
d_call: TRBD1
j_call: TRBJ1-4
v_call: TRBV7-9
cdr3_nt: TGTGCCAGCAGCTTAGTTCAGGGGGTGGCTGAAAAACTGTTTTTT
cdr3_aa: CASSLVQGVAEKLFF

clone_size: NA
d_call: NA
j_call: TRBJ2-7
v_call: TRBV5-5
cdr3_nt: TGTGCCAGCAGCTTGACAGGCGACTTTACCTACGAGCAGTACTTC
cdr3_aa: CASSLTGDFTYEQYF

clone_size: few
d_call: TRBD1
j_call: TRBJ1-5
v_call: TRBV19
cdr3_nt: TGTGCCAGTAGTATAGCCTGGGGGCGGACAGGGGCCCCCAATCAGCCCCAGCATTTT
cdr3_aa: CASSIAWGRTGAPNQPQHF

clone_size: NA
d_call: TRBD1
j_call: TRBJ2-7
v_call: TRBV2
cdr3_nt: TGTGCCAGCAGTGAAGCGCTACATATCGGGACAGGGGGCAGGGAGCAGTACTTC
cdr3_aa: CASSEALHIGTGGREQYF

clone_size: NA
d_call: TRBD2
j_call: TRBJ2-2
v_call: TRBV11-2
cdr3_nt: TGTGCCAGCAGCCTCGCGAGCGGGATCAACACCGGGGAGCTGTTTTTT
cdr3_aa: CASSLASGINTGELFF

clone_size: NA
d_call: NA
j_call: TRBJ2-7
v_call: TRBV23-1
cdr3_nt: TGCGCCAGCATCAAATGGCAAGCGGGTAAAACTTACGAGCAGTACTTC
cdr3_aa: CASIKWQAGKTYEQYF

clone_size: once
d_call: NA
j_call: TRBJ2-1
v_call: TRBV27
cdr3_nt: TGTGCCAGCAGTTTCAGTTGGGGGGAGTCGAGTGAGCAGTTCTTC
cdr3_aa: CASSFSWGESSEQFF

clone_size: NA
d_call: TRBD2
j_call: TRBJ2-2
v_call: TRBV2
cdr3_nt: TGTGCCAGCAGTGGTCGGGAGGGTTTGCGGAGCGGGGAGCTGTTTTTT
cdr3_aa: CASSGREGLRSGELFF

clone_size: NA
d_call: TRBD1
j_call: TRBJ1-2
v_call: TRBV5-1
cdr3_nt: TGCGCCAGCAGCCAAAACAGGGGGAACTATGGCTACACCTTC
cdr3_aa: CASSQNRGNYGYTF

clone_size: few
d_call: TRBD1
j_call: TRBJ1-1
v_call: TRBV7-6
cdr3_nt: TGTGCCAGCAGCTTACAGACAGGGGGCCCATATGAAGCTTTCTTT
cdr3_aa: CASSLQTGGPYEAFF

clone_size: few
d_call: NA
j_call: TRBJ1-4
v_call: TRBV10-2
cdr3_nt: TGCGCCAGCAGTGTTTCACAAGCTAATGAAAAACTGTTTTTT
cdr3_aa: CASSVSQANEKLFF

clone_size: NA
d_call: NA
j_call: TRBJ2-1
v_call: TRBV7-2
cdr3_nt: TGTGCCAGCAGCTTAGTAGCGGGACAGCTTGGGCATGAGCAGTTCTTC
cdr3_aa: CASSLVAGQLGHEQFF

clone_size: NA
d_call: NA
j_call: TRBJ2-2
v_call: TRBV15
cdr3_nt: TGTGCCACCAGCAGAGATACCGTCGGGGCCGGGGAGCTGTTTTTT
cdr3_aa: CATSRDTVGAGELFF

clone_size: NA
d_call: NA
j_call: TRBJ2-1
v_call: TRBV11-2
cdr3_nt: TGTGCCAGCAGCCGCGGCAGGGTGAATGAGCAGTTCTTC
cdr3_aa: CASSRGRVNEQFF

clone_size: NA
d_call: TRBD1
j_call: TRBJ2-3
v_call: TRBV10-3
cdr3_nt: TGTGCCATCAGTGGGCCTACTCCCGGACAGGGGTCGGGAGATACGCAGTATTTT
cdr3_aa: CAISGPTPGQGSGDTQYF

clone_size: NA
d_call: NA
j_call: TRBJ1-1
v_call: TRBV2
cdr3_nt: TGTGCCAGCAGTGTGACAGGTGGGGCTGAAGCTTTCTTT
cdr3_aa: CASSVTGGAEAFF

clone_size: NA
d_call: TRBD2
j_call: TRBJ2-1
v_call: TRBV6-1
cdr3_nt: TGTGCCAGCAGTGCCGGGACTAGCGGGAGTGTATTCAATGAGCAGTTCTTC
cdr3_aa: CASSAGTSGSVFNEQFF

clone_size: NA
d_call: NA
j_call: TRBJ2-7
v_call: TRBV10-1
cdr3_nt: TGCGCCAGCAGTGAGTCGTCCCCCCAGGGCTCCTACGAGCAGTACTTC
cdr3_aa: CASSESSPQGSYEQYF

clone_size: NA
d_call: TRBD1
j_call: TRBJ1-2
v_call: TRBV6-2/TRBV6-3
cdr3_nt: TGTGCCAGCAGTTACTCCATGGGACAGGGGGCCAACTATGGCTACACCTTC
cdr3_aa: CASSYSMGQGANYGYTF

clone_size: NA
d_call: NA
j_call: TRBJ1-4
v_call: TRBV19
cdr3_nt: TGTGCCAGTAATCTCCGGATGACAGCCAATGAAAAACTGTTTTTT
cdr3_aa: CASNLRMTANEKLFF

clone_size: once
d_call: TRBD1
j_call: TRBJ1-2
v_call: TRBV29-1
cdr3_nt: TGCAGCGTGAGGACAGGGGAGCAAGGTGGCTACACCTTC
cdr3_aa: CSVRTGEQGGYTF

clone_size: once
d_call: NA
j_call: TRBJ2-3
v_call: TRBV5-1
cdr3_nt: TGCGCCAGCAGCCCGACGGTGCCTAGAACAGATACGCAGTATTTT
cdr3_aa: CASSPTVPRTDTQYF

clone_size: few
d_call: NA
j_call: TRBJ2-4
v_call: TRBV7-9
cdr3_nt: TGTGCCAGCAGCTTAACAGGGTTAGCCAAAAACATTCAGTACTTC
cdr3_aa: CASSLTGLAKNIQYF

clone_size: NA
d_call: NA
j_call: TRBJ2-1
v_call: TRBV7-8
cdr3_nt: TGTGCCAGCAGCTTCCGGGCGGTAGGGATCCGAGGGAATGAGCAGTTCTTC
cdr3_aa: CASSFRAVGIRGNEQFF

clone_size: NA
d_call: NA
j_call: TRBJ1-3
v_call: TRBV15
cdr3_nt: TGTGCCACCAGCAACCTACAGAGCTCTGGAAACACCATATATTTT
cdr3_aa: CATSNLQSSGNTIYF

clone_size: NA
d_call: TRBD1
j_call: TRBJ2-2
v_call: TRBV5-1
cdr3_nt: TGCGCCAGCAAGGTTCAGGGGGCGTACATCACCGGGGAGCTGTTTTTT
cdr3_aa: CASKVQGAYITGELFF

clone_size: NA
d_call: TRBD2
j_call: TRBJ2-3
v_call: TRBV4-2
cdr3_nt: TGTGCCAGCAGCCAAGCCTACGCGGGGGGCACAGATACGCAGTATTTT
cdr3_aa: CASSQAYAGGTDTQYF

clone_size: NA
d_call: NA
j_call: TRBJ1-1
v_call: TRBV27
cdr3_nt: TGTGCCAGCAAAAGACAGTTGCGGAACACTGAAGCTTTCTTT
cdr3_aa: CASKRQLRNTEAFF

clone_size: NA
d_call: NA
j_call: TRBJ1-1
v_call: TRBV19
cdr3_nt: TGTGCCAGTGTCGAAGGGGCGGGAACTGAAGCTTTCTTT
cdr3_aa: CASVEGAGTEAFF

clone_size: NA
d_call: TRBD1
j_call: TRBJ1-1
v_call: TRBV2
cdr3_nt: TGTGCCAGCAGTCCCAACAGGGGGAGTGCGAACACTGAAGCTTTCTTT
cdr3_aa: CASSPNRGSANTEAFF

clone_size: once
d_call: NA
j_call: TRBJ2-7
v_call: TRBV19
cdr3_nt: TGTGCCAGTAGTATGTCCGGGGTTTCCTACGAGCAGTACTTC
cdr3_aa: CASSMSGVSYEQYF

clone_size: NA
d_call: NA
j_call: TRBJ2-5
v_call: TRBV2
cdr3_nt: TGTGCCAGCACCCGTCCCCTCTACGGGGACCAAGAGACCCAGTACTTC
cdr3_aa: CASTRPLYGDQETQYF

clone_size: NA
d_call: TRBD2
j_call: TRBJ2-3
v_call: TRBV5-1
cdr3_nt: TGCGCCAGCAGCACAGGGACTAGCCATCGCACAGATACGCAGTATTTT
cdr3_aa: CASSTGTSHRTDTQYF

clone_size: NA
d_call: TRBD1
j_call: TRBJ2-7
v_call: TRBV6-5
cdr3_nt: TGTGCCAGCAGTTACGAGACAGGGGGTGCGGAGCAGTACTTC
cdr3_aa: CASSYETGGAEQYF

clone_size: NA
d_call: NA
j_call: TRBJ2-1
v_call: TRBV6-6
cdr3_nt: TGTGCCAGCAGTCTCCGAGGTCCGGATGAGCAGTTCTTC
cdr3_aa: CASSLRGPDEQFF

clone_size: once
d_call: TRBD2
j_call: TRBJ2-1
v_call: TRBV11-3
cdr3_nt: TGTGCCAGCAGCTTAGGCGGGAGCTCCTACAATGAGCAGTTCTTC
cdr3_aa: CASSLGGSSYNEQFF

clone_size: few
d_call: NA
j_call: TRBJ2-3
v_call: TRBV5-1
cdr3_nt: TGCGCCAGCAGACAGGGGAGGGATACGCAGTATTTT
cdr3_aa: CASRQGRDTQYF

clone_size: NA
d_call: NA
j_call: TRBJ1-2
v_call: TRBV7-9
cdr3_nt: TGTGCCAGCAGCCGAAAGGACTCGAAGTACATGGGAGGCTACACCTTC
cdr3_aa: CASSRKDSKYMGGYTF

clone_size: NA
d_call: NA
j_call: TRBJ2-3
v_call: TRBV3-1/TRBV3-2
cdr3_nt: TGTGCCAGCAGCCAACAGGTCCGTTCGAAAGATACGCAGTATTTT
cdr3_aa: CASSQQVRSKDTQYF

clone_size: NA
d_call: NA
j_call: TRBJ2-7
v_call: TRBV28
cdr3_nt: TGTGCCAGCAGTTTAGTCGCCAGCTACGAGCAGTACTTC
cdr3_aa: CASSLVASYEQYF

clone_size: NA
d_call: TRBD1
j_call: TRBJ2-3
v_call: TRBV2
cdr3_nt: TGTGCCAGCAGTGGGAGACAGGGGTCAACAGATACGCAGTATTTT
cdr3_aa: CASSGRQGSTDTQYF

clone_size: NA
d_call: TRBD1
j_call: TRBJ2-7
v_call: TRBV10-3
cdr3_nt: TGTGCCAACGGACAGGGAGCCTACGAGCAGTACTTC
cdr3_aa: CANGQGAYEQYF

clone_size: NA
d_call: NA
j_call: TRBJ1-5
v_call: TRBV30
cdr3_nt: TGTGCCTGGAGTGCTGACAGCGCAACTCGGCCCCAGCATTTT
cdr3_aa: CAWSADSATRPQHF